The 5 T cell receptor beta chains in this list originate from one sample, sequenced in a study of naive and memory T cell subsets. Both TRBC1 and TRBC2 were covered by a beta constant-region primer of two equimolar oligonucleotides. TCRdb used MiXCR to reprocess the UMI-ligation and nested PCR reads, holding one entry per CDR3 protein. The repertoire holds 25,000 to 30,000 distinct CDR3 sequences, with over 8.5% as singletons. Sequenced: effector memory CD4+ T cells from blood. Subset meaning: effector memory, CD45RA- CD27-. The origin of the receptors is a human donor in good health.

This clonotype rates as medium-sized. The rearrangement links TRBV7-9 to TRBJ2-1; D is uncertain. This CDR3 region has 12 residues. The V gene lost 1 base and the J gene lost 5 bases, with 3 bases spanning the gap. CDR1 SEHNR and CDR2 FQNEAQ come from the germline V gene (reference sequence). The CDR3 sequence is CASSLGDNEQFF. The CDR3 nucleotides are TGTGCCAGCAGCTTAGGGGACAATGAGCAGTTCTTC.

In this sample, this clonotype turned up a few times. This rearrangement joins TRBV7-2 to TRBJ2-7; perhaps TRBD2 as D (7 bases). The V end was cut by 10 bases, the J end by 6 bases, with 25 bases between. Germline V lookup: CDR1 SGHTA, CDR2 FQGNSA. This CDR3 region has 15 residues. Here the CDR3 reads CATRGGSGRLGEQYF. As DNA, the CDR3 is TGTGCCACGAGGGGGGGCAGTGGCCGTCTCGGCGAGCAGTACTTC. Full variable domain (remainder filled in from reference TRBV7-2 and TRBJ2-7): GAGVSQSPSNKVTEKGKDVELRCDPISGHTALYWYRQSLGQGLEFLIYFQGNSAPDKSGLPSDRFSAERTGGSVSTLTIQRTQQEDSAVYLCATRGGSGRLGEQYFGPGTRLTVT.

The chain joins TRBV28 to TRBJ2-7; weak D call: TRBD2 (6 bases). V was trimmed by 5 bases and J by 3 bases, leaving 17 bases between them. Germline lookup yields CDR1 MDHEN and CDR2 SYDVKM. CDR3 length: 15 residues. This chain's CDR3 is CASSAGSNGGYEQYF. CDR3 bases: TGTGCCAGCAGTGCGGGATCCAACGGGGGCTACGAGCAGTACTTC.

The chain couples TRBV5-8 to TRBJ2-4; possible D gene TRBD2, 6 bases. The CDR3 is 14 amino acids. The ends were cut back, 2 bases at V and 6 bases at J, with 12 bases in the middle. Germline values: CDR1 SGHTS, CDR2 YDEGEE. The CDR3 here is CASSFLEGGNIQYF. The CDR3 nucleotides read TGTGCCAGCAGCTTTCTGGAGGGAGGAAACATTCAGTACTTC.

The genes are TRBV6-2 or TRBV6-3 and TRBJ1-2; D is unclear. Germline-derived CDR1 and CDR2 are MNHEY and SVGEGT. V lost 4 bases, J lost 0 bases, and 12 bases lay in between. CDR3 length equals 15 residues. The CDR3 nucleotides are TGTGCCAGCAGTTCCCCCCCTGGGGCTAACTATGGCTACACCTTC. As protein: CASSSPPGANYGYTF.